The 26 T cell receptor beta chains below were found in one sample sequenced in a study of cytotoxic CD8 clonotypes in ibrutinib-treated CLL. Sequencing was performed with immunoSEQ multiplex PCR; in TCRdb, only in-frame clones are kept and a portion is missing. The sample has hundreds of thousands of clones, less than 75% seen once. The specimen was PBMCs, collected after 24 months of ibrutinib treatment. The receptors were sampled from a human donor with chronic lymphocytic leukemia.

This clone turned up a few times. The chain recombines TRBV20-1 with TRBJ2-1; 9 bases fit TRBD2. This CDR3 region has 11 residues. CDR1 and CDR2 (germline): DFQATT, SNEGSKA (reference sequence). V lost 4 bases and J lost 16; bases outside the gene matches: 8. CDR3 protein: CSANPAGTSFF. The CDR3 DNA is TGCAGTGCTAATCCGGCCGGGACTAGCTTCTTC.

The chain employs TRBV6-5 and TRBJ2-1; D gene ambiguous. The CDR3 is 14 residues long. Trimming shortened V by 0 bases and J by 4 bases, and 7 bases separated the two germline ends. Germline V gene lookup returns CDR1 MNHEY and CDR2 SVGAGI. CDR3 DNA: TGTGCCAGCAGTTACTCCTTACTATACAATGAGCAGTTCTTC. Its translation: CASSYSLLYNEQFF.

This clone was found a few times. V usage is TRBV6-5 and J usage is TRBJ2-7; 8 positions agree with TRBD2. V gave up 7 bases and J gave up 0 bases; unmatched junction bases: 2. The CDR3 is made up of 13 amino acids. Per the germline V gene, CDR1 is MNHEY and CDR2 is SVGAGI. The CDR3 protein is CASKRESSYEQYF. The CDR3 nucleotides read TGTGCCAGCAAGCGGGAGAGCTCCTACGAGCAGTACTTC.

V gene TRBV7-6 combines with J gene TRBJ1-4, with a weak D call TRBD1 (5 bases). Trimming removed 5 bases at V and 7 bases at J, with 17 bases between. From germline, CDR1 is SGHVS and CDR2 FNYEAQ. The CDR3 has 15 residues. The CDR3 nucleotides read TGTGCCAGCAGCAGAGGGACGGTAGCGAGTGAAAAACTGTTTTTT. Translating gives CASSRGTVASEKLFF.

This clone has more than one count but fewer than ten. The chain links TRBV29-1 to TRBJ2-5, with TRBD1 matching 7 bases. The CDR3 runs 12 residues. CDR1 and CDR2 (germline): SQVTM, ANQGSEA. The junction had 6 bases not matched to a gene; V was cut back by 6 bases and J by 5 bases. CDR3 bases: TGCAGCGTCCGACAGGGCAGCGAGACCCAGTACTTC. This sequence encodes CSVRQGSETQYF.

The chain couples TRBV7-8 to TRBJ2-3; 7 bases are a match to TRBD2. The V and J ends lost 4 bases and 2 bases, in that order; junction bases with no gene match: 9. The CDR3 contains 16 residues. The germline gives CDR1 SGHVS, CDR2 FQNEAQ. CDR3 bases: TGTGCCAGCAGCTCCTGGGGCCTAGCGGACACAGATACGCAGTATTTT. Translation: CASSSWGLADTDTQYF.

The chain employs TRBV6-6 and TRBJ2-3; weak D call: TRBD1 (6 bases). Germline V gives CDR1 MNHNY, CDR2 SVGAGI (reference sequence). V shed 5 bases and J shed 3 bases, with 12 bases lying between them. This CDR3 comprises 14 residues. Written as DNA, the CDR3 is TGTGCCAGCAGTCGAGTACAGGGAACAGATACGCAGTATTTT. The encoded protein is CASSRVQGTDTQYF.

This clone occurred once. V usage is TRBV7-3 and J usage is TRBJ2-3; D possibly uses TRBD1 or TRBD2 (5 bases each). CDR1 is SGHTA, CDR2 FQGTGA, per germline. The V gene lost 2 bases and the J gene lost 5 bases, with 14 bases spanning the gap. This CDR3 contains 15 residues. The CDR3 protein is CASSLGDRRQDTQYF. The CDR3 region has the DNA TGTGCCAGCAGCTTAGGGGACCGACGGCAAGATACGCAGTATTTT.

Written as DNA, the CDR3 is TGTGCCAGCAGTTTCGTAAGGGAGCTGTTTTTT. Translated, it gives CASSFVRELFF. The chain links TRBV28 to TRBJ2-2; D remains ambiguous. CDR1 and CDR2 (germline): MDHEN, SYDVKM. V was shortened by 3 bases and J by 9 bases, with 5 bases between the two germline ends. The CDR3 consists of 11 residues.

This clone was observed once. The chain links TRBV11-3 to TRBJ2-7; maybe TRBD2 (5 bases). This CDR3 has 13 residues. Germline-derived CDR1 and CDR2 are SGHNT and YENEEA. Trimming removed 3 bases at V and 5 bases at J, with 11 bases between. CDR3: CASSFGVGNEQYF. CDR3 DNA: TGTGCCAGCAGCTTTGGGGTCGGGAACGAGCAGTACTTC. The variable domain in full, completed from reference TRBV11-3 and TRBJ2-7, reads EAGVVQSPRYKIIEKKQPVAFWCNPISGHNTLYWYLQNLGQGPELLIRYENEEAVDDSQLPKDRFSAERLKGVDSTLKIQPAELGDSAVYLCASSFGVGNEQYFGPGTRLTVT.

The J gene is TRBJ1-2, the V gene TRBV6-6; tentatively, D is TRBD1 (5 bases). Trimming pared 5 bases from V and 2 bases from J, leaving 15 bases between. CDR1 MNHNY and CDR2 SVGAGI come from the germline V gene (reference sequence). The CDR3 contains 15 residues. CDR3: CASSPPNRNNYGYTF. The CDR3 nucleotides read TGTGCCAGCAGTCCCCCAAACAGGAACAACTATGGCTACACCTTC.

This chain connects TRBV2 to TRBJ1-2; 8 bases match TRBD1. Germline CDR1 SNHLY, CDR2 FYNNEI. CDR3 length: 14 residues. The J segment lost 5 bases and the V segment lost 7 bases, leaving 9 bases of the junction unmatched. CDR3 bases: TGTGCCAGCACTCCGACAGGGGACTCATATGGCTACACCTTC. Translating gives CASTPTGDSYGYTF.

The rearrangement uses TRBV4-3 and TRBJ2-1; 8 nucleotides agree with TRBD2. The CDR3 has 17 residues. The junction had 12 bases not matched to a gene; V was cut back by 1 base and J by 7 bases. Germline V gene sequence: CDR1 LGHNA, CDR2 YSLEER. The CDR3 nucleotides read TGCGCCAGCAGCCAAGGGGGGGCGCAGCGGGAGTCGAATGAGCAGTTCTTC. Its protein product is CASSQGGAQRESNEQFF.

The CDR3 DNA reads TGTGCCAGTAGCTGGGGGCCGGTGGGCAATGAGCAGTTCTTC. It yields the protein CASSWGPVGNEQFF. The genes are TRBV19 and TRBJ2-1; D might be TRBD1 (6 bases). The CDR3 consists of 14 residues. The ends were cut back, 6 bases at V and 6 bases at J, with 15 bases in the middle. The germline V gene has CDR1 LNHDA and CDR2 SQIVND (reference sequence).

CDR3: CASSLDRQGGATIYF. The CDR3 DNA is TGTGCCAGCAGCTTAGATCGGCAGGGGGGAGCGACCATATATTTT. The chain uses TRBV11-2 and TRBJ1-3, with 7 bases fitting TRBD1. With V trimmed by 0 bases and J by 10 bases, 9 bases remained unmatched. The CDR3 spans 15 residues. From germline, CDR1 is SGHAT and CDR2 FQNNGV.

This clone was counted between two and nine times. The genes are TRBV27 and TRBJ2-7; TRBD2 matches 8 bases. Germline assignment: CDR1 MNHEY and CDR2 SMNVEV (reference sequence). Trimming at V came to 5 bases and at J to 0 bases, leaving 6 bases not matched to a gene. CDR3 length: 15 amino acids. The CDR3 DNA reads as TGTGCCAGCAGTAGCGGGAGCCTCTTCTCCTACGAGCAGTACTTC. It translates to CASSSGSLFSYEQYF.

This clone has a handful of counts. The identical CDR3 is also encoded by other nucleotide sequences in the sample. The CDR3 loop reads CASGTGGYEQYF. CDR3 coding DNA: TGTGCCAGCGGTACAGGGGGCTACGAGCAGTACTTC. This chain uses TRBV27 with TRBJ2-7; the match to TRBD1 covers 8 bases. J was trimmed by 3 bases and V by 8 bases; bases with no gene match: 3. The CDR3 runs 12 residues. Germline CDR1 reads MNHEY; CDR2 reads SMNVEV (reference sequence).

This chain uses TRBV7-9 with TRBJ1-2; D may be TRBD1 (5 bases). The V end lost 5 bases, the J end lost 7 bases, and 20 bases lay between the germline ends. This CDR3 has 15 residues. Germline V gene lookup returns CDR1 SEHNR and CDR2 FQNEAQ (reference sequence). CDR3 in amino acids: CASSPRGAGNIGYTF. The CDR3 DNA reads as TGTGCCAGCAGCCCGCGAGGGGCAGGGAACATTGGCTACACCTTC.

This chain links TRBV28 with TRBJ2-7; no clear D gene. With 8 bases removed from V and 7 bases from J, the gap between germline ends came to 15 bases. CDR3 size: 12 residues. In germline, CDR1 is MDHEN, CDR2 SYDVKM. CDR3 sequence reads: CASADPMREQYF. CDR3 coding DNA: TGTGCCAGCGCGGACCCGATGCGGGAGCAGTACTTC.

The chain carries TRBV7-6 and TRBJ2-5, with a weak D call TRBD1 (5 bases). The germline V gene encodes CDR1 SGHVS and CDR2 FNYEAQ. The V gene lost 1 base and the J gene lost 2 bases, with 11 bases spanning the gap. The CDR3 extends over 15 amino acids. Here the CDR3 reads CASSLGTGQQETQYF. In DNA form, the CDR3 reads TGTGCCAGCAGCTTAGGAACAGGCCAGCAAGAGACCCAGTACTTC.

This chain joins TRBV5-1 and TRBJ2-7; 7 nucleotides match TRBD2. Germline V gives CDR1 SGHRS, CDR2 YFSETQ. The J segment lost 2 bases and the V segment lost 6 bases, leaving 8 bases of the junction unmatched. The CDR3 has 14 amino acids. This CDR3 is CASISTSYPYEQYF. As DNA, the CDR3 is TGCGCCAGCATATCGACTAGCTACCCCTACGAGCAGTACTTC.

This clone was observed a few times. The CDR3 coding sequence is TGCGCCAGCAGTCGTCATTCCAGGAAAGAGACCCAGTACTTC. This sequence encodes CASSRHSRKETQYF. J is TRBJ2-5 and V is TRBV23-1; D is ambiguous. TRBV23-1 is annotated as an ORF whose role is uncertain. The CDR3 spans 14 residues. The ends were cut back, 4 bases at V and 3 bases at J, with 12 bases in the middle.

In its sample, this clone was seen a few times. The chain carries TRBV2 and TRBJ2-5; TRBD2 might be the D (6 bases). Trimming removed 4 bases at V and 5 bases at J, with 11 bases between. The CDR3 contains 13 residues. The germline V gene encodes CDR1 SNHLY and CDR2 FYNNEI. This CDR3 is CASSGNAGETQYF. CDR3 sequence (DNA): TGTGCCAGCAGTGGTAACGCGGGGGAGACCCAGTACTTC.

CDR3 sequence reads: CSVRTPAETQYF. In DNA, the CDR3 is TGCAGCGTCCGGACCCCAGCGGAGACCCAGTACTTC. V is TRBV29-1 and J is TRBJ2-5; no definite D call. The V end lost 6 bases, the J end lost 5 bases, and 13 bases lay between the germline ends. The CDR3 loop spans 12 amino acids. Germline V gene lookup returns CDR1 SQVTM and CDR2 ANQGSEA.

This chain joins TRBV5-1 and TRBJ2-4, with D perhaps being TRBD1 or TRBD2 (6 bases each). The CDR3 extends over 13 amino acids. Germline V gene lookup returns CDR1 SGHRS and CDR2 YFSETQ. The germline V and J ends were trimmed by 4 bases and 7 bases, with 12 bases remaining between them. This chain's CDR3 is CASSPQGGNIQYF. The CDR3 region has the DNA TGCGCCAGCAGCCCACAGGGAGGCAACATTCAGTACTTC.

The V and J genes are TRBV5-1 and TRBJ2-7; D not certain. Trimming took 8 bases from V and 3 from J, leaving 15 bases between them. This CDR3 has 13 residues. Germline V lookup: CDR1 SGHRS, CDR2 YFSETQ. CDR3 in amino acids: CASRLISGYEQYF. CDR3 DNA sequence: TGCGCCAGTAGACTGATATCGGGCTACGAGCAGTACTTC.